A selection of T cell receptor beta chains follows, all from one sample in a study of T cell changes during pregnancy in multiple sclerosis. Profiling relied on immunoSEQ multiplex PCR, and the TCRdb table lists in-frame clones only, not all of them. Among under 65,000 clones listed, 93% were seen once. The specimen comprised CD8+ T cells from peripheral blood mononuclear cells, sampled in the second trimester of pregnancy. These receptors were obtained from a female donor with multiple sclerosis, enrolled in a pregnancy study. CDR3s include the opening cysteine and the closing phenylalanine or tryptophan. D genes are given only for firm matches. Expanded clones get a size class; other rows say once, few or many, or leave the size out.

>TRBV15|TRBJ1-5|NA|NA
CATSVAAGGQPQHF
TGTGCCACCAGCGTAGCGGCAGGAGGCCAGCCCCAGCATTTT
>TRBV19|TRBJ2-7|TRBD1|NA
CASSLSGTGGQEQYF
TGTGCCAGTAGTCTCTCCGGGACAGGGGGTCAGGAGCAGTACTTC
>TRBV5-1|TRBJ2-2|NA|once
CASSFLWTANTGELFF
TGCGCCAGCAGCTTTCTATGGACAGCGAACACCGGGGAGCTGTTTTTT
>TRBV4-1|TRBJ2-5|TRBD2|NA
CASSQTTSVQETQYF
TGCGCCAGCAGCCAGACGACTAGCGTTCAAGAGACCCAGTACTTC
>TRBV9|TRBJ2-3|TRBD2|NA
CASSASGSGGTQYF
TGTGCCAGCAGCGCTAGCGGGAGTGGTGGTACGCAGTATTTT
>TRBV27|TRBJ1-2|NA|NA
CASSFLDRSGGYTF
TGTGCCAGCAGTTTTCTCGACAGGAGTGGTGGCTACACCTTC
>TRBV4-1|TRBJ2-4|TRBD2|NA
CASSPGLADLAKNIQYF
TGCGCCAGCAGCCCGGGGCTAGCGGACCTAGCCAAAAACATTCAGTACTTC
>TRBV19|TRBJ1-6|TRBD1|NA
CASSTRDRARGGNSPLHF
TGTGCCAGTAGTACCCGGGACAGGGCCAGAGGAGGTAATTCACCCCTCCACTTT
>TRBV5-4|TRBJ2-3|NA|NA
CASSLDGSGADTQYF
TGTGCCAGCAGCTTGGACGGGAGTGGCGCAGATACGCAGTATTTT
>TRBV30|TRBJ1-1|NA|once
CAWSVMGAGTEAFF
TGTGCCTGGAGTGTAATGGGGGCAGGGACTGAAGCTTTCTTT
>TRBV28|TRBJ2-7|NA|NA
CASSLAGSGYEQYF
TGTGCCAGCAGTCTCGCGGGGAGCGGCTACGAGCAGTACTTC
>TRBV2|TRBJ2-1|TRBD2|once
CAFLGTSGDNEQFF
TGTGCCTTCCTAGGGACTAGCGGGGACAATGAGCAGTTCTTC
>TRBV30|TRBJ2-7|NA|NA
CAWSVLSGSEQYF
TGTGCCTGGAGTGTACTGTCGGGTTCCGAGCAGTACTTC
>TRBV7-3|TRBJ2-3|NA|NA
CASSPRRAGTDTQYF
TGTGCCAGCAGCCCGCGCCGGGCAGGGACAGATACGCAGTATTTT
>TRBV4-1|TRBJ1-4|NA|NA
CASSQESRKANEKLFF
TGCGCCAGCAGCCAAGAGAGCAGGAAGGCTAATGAAAAACTGTTTTTT
>TRBV28|TRBJ2-7|TRBD2|NA
CASSRTSRYPYEQYF
TGTGCCAGCAGTCGGACTAGCCGGTACCCCTACGAGCAGTACTTC
>TRBV29-1|TRBJ2-1|NA|NA
CSVLRARGDEQFF
TGCAGCGTTCTCAGGGCACGCGGAGATGAGCAGTTCTTC
>TRBV4-2|TRBJ2-5|TRBD2|NA
CASSQEVLAGGIPQETQYF
TGTGCCAGCAGCCAAGAAGTCCTAGCGGGAGGAATCCCCCAAGAGACCCAGTACTTC
>TRBV28|TRBJ1-1|NA|NA
CASSPGFTGTEAFF
TGTGCCAGCAGTCCAGGGTTCACGGGCACTGAAGCTTTCTTT
>TRBV6-5|TRBJ1-4|NA|NA
CASSYGLLLPNEKLFF
TGTGCCAGCAGTTACGGGCTCCTACTCCCTAATGAAAAACTGTTTTTT
>TRBV9|TRBJ2-5|NA|NA
CASSPQGLPETQYF
TGTGCCAGCAGCCCCCAGGGGCTCCCCGAGACCCAGTACTTC
>TRBV7-2|TRBJ2-1|NA|NA
CASTLSRARRNEQFF
TGTGCCAGCACCCTTTCGAGGGCCCGGAGGAATGAGCAGTTCTTC
>TRBV29-1|TRBJ1-2|TRBD1|NA
CSVEDRRGLGYTF
TGCAGCGTTGAAGATCGCAGGGGGCTTGGCTACACCTTC
>TRBV12-5|TRBJ2-3|TRBD2|NA
CASGLSLAGDTDTQYF
TGTGCTAGTGGTTTGAGCCTAGCGGGAGACACAGATACGCAGTATTTT
>TRBV9|TRBJ2-1|TRBD1|NA
CASSVETGAYNEQFF
TGTGCCAGCAGCGTCGAGACAGGGGCCTACAATGAGCAGTTCTTC
>TRBV9|TRBJ1-2|NA|NA
CASSRGGDYGYTF
TGTGCCAGCAGTCGAGGGGGGGACTATGGCTACACCTTC
>TRBV28|TRBJ2-7|TRBD1|NA
CASSDGQGAYEQYF
TGTGCCAGCAGTGATGGACAGGGGGCTTACGAGCAGTACTTC
>TRBV4-2|TRBJ1-2|NA|NA
CASSQDEGAGDGYTF
TGTGCCAGCAGCCAAGATGAAGGTGCAGGGGACGGCTACACCTTC
>TRBV4-1|TRBJ2-7|TRBD1|NA
CASSHGTGFYEQYF
TGCGCCAGCAGCCACGGGACAGGGTTCTACGAGCAGTACTTC
>TRBV7-9|TRBJ2-1|TRBD2|NA
CASVRTSGYDEQFF
TGTGCCAGCGTCCGGACTAGCGGGTATGATGAGCAGTTCTTC
>TRBV7-2|TRBJ2-2|TRBD2|NA
CASRQREPGGSGELFF
TGTGCCAGCAGACAAAGGGAACCGGGGGGGTCCGGGGAGCTGTTTTTT
>TRBV19|TRBJ1-3|TRBD1|NA
CATRSGQRNRRDTIYF
TGTGCCACCCGCTCGGGACAGCGAAATCGACGGGACACCATATATTTT
>TRBV10-3|TRBJ1-1|TRBD1|NA
CAIQGGNTEAFF
TGTGCCATACAGGGGGGGAACACTGAAGCTTTCTTT
>TRBV7-3|TRBJ2-5|NA|NA
CASSPEGFEETQYF
TGTGCCAGCAGCCCGGAGGGGTTTGAAGAGACCCAGTACTTC
>TRBV7-9|TRBJ2-7|NA|NA
CASSLSLYEQYF
TGTGCCAGCAGCTTATCCTTGTACGAGCAGTACTTC
>TRBV19|TRBJ1-5|TRBD1|NA
CASTNDRAQPQHF
TGTGCCAGTACCAATGACAGGGCCCAGCCCCAGCATTTT